Listed below are T cell receptor beta chains from one sample, sequenced in a study of T-cell reconstitution after alpha-beta-depleted transplantation in children. TCRdb reprocessed the PCR reads via MiXCR and lists one record per CDR3 protein. The sample holds fewer than 700,000 distinct CDR3 sequences, 13% seen once. Source: PBMCs, mostly from graft donor cells, taken 360 days after TCRalphabeta/CD19-depleted stem cell transplant. These receptors were obtained from a male patient younger than 18 who had a stem cell transplant for acute myeloid leukemia, so the T cells may come from the graft donor. CDR3s include the opening cysteine and the closing phenylalanine or tryptophan. A D gene is named only where the DNA matches it firmly. Expanded clones are given a class, and other clones once, few, many or no size at all.

>TRBJ2-1|TRBV28|TRBD2|.
CASSDTSGRNNEQFF
TGTGCCAGCAGCGATACTAGCGGGAGGAACAATGAGCAGTTCTTC
>TRBJ2-7|TRBV4-3|.|many
CASSQGTPSPYEQYF
TGCGCCAGCAGCCAAGGGACTCCCTCACCCTACGAGCAGTACTTC
>TRBJ2-1|TRBV29-1|TRBD2|.
CSVSHESFSGGGDEQFF
TGCAGCGTCTCGCACGAATCCTTTAGCGGGGGCGGGGATGAGCAGTTCTTC
>TRBJ2-1|TRBV9|.|few
CASSVTQEFEQFF
TGTGCCAGCAGCGTAACCCAAGAGTTTGAGCAGTTCTTC
>TRBJ2-2|TRBV20-1|.|.
CSARGPPHTGELFF
TGCAGTGCTAGAGGACCCCCGCACACCGGGGAGCTGTTTTTT
>TRBJ2-5|TRBV6-2/TRBV6-3|TRBD2|.
CASRAPGLALSRGTQYF
TGTGCCAGCAGGGCCCCGGGACTAGCATTGTCCAGGGGGACCCAGTACTTC
>TRBJ2-3|TRBV20-1|TRBD2|.
CSAPETSGRDTQYF
TGCAGTGCCCCAGAGACTAGCGGGAGGGATACGCAGTATTTT
>TRBJ2-7|TRBV12-3/TRBV12-4|.|many
CASSLAARLSYEQYF
TGTGCCAGCAGTCTAGCAGCCAGACTCTCCTACGAGCAGTACTTC
>TRBJ2-7|TRBV30|TRBD1|.
CAWSVWDRDSYEQYF
TGTGCCTGGAGTGTTTGGGACAGGGACTCCTACGAGCAGTACTTC
>TRBJ2-1|TRBV5-5|TRBD1|.
CASQQGTYNEQFF
TGTGCCAGCCAACAGGGGACCTACAATGAGCAGTTCTTC
>TRBJ2-3|TRBV29-1|.|few
CSVGNTGRKYF
TGCAGCGTGGGAAACACAGGGAGAAAATATTTT
>TRBJ2-3|TRBV29-1|TRBD2|many
CSVREGTDTQYF
TGCAGCGTCAGGGAGGGGACAGATACGCAGTATTTT
>TRBJ1-4|TRBV9|.|few
CASSVFPSGLGDEKLFF
TGTGCCAGCAGCGTATTCCCTTCAGGGCTGGGGGACGAAAAACTGTTTTTT
>TRBJ2-5|TRBV11-1|TRBD2|few
CASSHGTSRETQYF
TGTGCCAGCAGCCACGGGACTAGCAGGGAGACCCAGTACTTC
>TRBJ2-2|TRBV12-5|TRBD1|many
CASGKHTGTATGELFF
TGTGCTAGTGGGAAACACACCGGGACAGCAACCGGGGAGCTGTTTTTT
>TRBJ2-7|TRBV20-1|.|.
CSARIAVPYEQYF
TGCAGTGCTCGGATAGCGGTACCATACGAGCAGTACTTC
>TRBJ2-5|TRBV7-2|.|once
CASSLASWTNPQETQYF
TGTGCCAGCAGCTTAGCTTCTTGGACGAATCCTCAAGAGACCCAGTACTTC
>TRBJ2-1|TRBV15|.|.
CATSREYSSVSIYNEQFF
TGTGCCACCAGCAGAGAATATTCTAGCGTGAGTATATACAATGAGCAGTTCTTC
>TRBJ2-2|TRBV7-8|.|few
CASSPRPVNTGELFF
TGTGCCAGCAGCCCCCGCCCAGTAAACACCGGGGAGCTGTTTTTT
>TRBJ2-5|TRBV25-1|TRBD1|few
CASSARTGVEETQYF
TGTGCCAGCAGCGCGCGGACAGGGGTTGAAGAGACCCAGTACTTC
>TRBJ1-5|TRBV12-3/TRBV12-4|.|.
CASSLLAQPQHF
TGTGCCAGCAGCCTCTTGGCTCAGCCCCAGCATTTT
>TRBJ2-7|TRBV7-7|TRBD2|many
CASSSGLAQVGYEQYF
TGTGCTAGCAGCTCCGGACTAGCGCAGGTCGGCTACGAGCAGTACTTC
>TRBJ1-5|TRBV6-2/TRBV6-3|TRBD1|.
CASSGDRGNQPQHF
TGTGCCAGCAGCGGGGACAGGGGGAATCAGCCCCAGCATTTT
>TRBJ2-4|TRBV12-3/TRBV12-4|.|many
CASRTGLSKNIQYF
TGTGCCAGCCGCACGGGGCTATCCAAAAACATTCAGTACTTC
>TRBJ2-7|TRBV7-2|TRBD1|few
CASRQGLLYEQYF
TGTGCCAGTCGACAGGGCCTCCTCTACGAGCAGTACTTC
>TRBJ2-7|TRBV5-1|.|.
CASSRPEPGSYEQYF
TGCGCCAGCAGCAGGCCAGAACCAGGTTCCTACGAGCAGTACTTC
>TRBJ1-1|TRBV6-2/TRBV6-3|.|.
CASSYPTGRLSNTEAFF
TGTGCCAGCAGTTACCCGACAGGTCGCTTATCGAACACTGAAGCTTTCTTT
>TRBJ1-1|TRBV12-3/TRBV12-4|.|.
CASSLGGETEAFF
TGTGCCAGCAGTTTAGGGGGGGAAACTGAAGCTTTCTTT
>TRBJ2-5|TRBV11-3|.|many
CASSLDAGAGQETQYF
TGTGCCAGCAGCTTAGATGCCGGGGCGGGGCAAGAGACCCAGTACTTC
>TRBJ2-7|TRBV10-3|TRBD2|.
CAAGDGGSVYEQYF
TGTGCCGCAGGCGACGGCGGGAGTGTCTACGAGCAGTACTTC
>TRBJ2-3|TRBV6-2/TRBV6-3|TRBD2|few
CASSYGGRSTDTQYF
TGTGCCAGCAGTTATGGCGGGAGGAGCACAGATACGCAGTATTTT
>TRBJ2-3|TRBV7-9|.|.
CASSLLPAGSTDTQYF
TGTGCCAGCAGCCTCCTCCCTGCGGGAAGCACAGATACGCAGTATTTT
>TRBJ2-1|TRBV18|.|.
CASSPQRGVPYNEQFF
TGTGCCAGCTCACCTCAAAGAGGGGTCCCCTACAATGAGCAGTTCTTC
>TRBJ2-1|TRBV20-1|.|.
CSARDPARSYNEQFF
TGCAGTGCTAGAGATCCCGCCAGGTCCTACAATGAGCAGTTCTTC